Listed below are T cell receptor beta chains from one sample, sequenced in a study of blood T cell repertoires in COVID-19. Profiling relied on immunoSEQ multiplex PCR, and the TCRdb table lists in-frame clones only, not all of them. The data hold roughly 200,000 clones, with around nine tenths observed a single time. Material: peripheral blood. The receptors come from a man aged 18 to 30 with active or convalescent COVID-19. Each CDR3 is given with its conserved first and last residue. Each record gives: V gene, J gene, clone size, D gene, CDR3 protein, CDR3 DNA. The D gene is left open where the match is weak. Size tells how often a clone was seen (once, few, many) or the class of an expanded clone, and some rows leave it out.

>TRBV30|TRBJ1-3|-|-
CAWSVFRGAGNTIYF
TGTGCCTGGAGTGTTTTCAGGGGCGCAGGAAACACCATATATTTT
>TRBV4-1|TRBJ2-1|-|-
CASSQPTRSNEQFF
TGCGCCAGCAGCCAACCGACTAGGAGCAATGAGCAGTTCTTC
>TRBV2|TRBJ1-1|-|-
CASREDTNTEAFF
TGTGCCAGCAGAGAAGACACAAACACTGAAGCTTTCTTT
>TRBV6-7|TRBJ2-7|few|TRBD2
CASSYSFPGTRAGEQYF
TGTGCCAGCAGTTACTCGTTCCCAGGGACTAGGGCTGGCGAGCAGTACTTC
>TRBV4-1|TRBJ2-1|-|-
CASSQDGGSLSYNEQFF
TGCGCCAGCAGCCAAGATGGGGGGAGCCTCTCCTACAATGAGCAGTTCTTC
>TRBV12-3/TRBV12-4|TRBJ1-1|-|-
CASSLDLRTEAFF
TGTGCCAGCAGTTTAGATCTGAGGACTGAAGCTTTCTTT
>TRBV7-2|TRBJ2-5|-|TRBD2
CASSPRGLAGVQETQYF
TGTGCCAGCAGCCCCCGGGGACTAGCGGGAGTACAAGAGACCCAGTACTTC
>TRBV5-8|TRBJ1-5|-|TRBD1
CASGDRGNQPQHF
TGTGCCAGCGGGGACAGGGGGAATCAGCCCCAGCATTTT
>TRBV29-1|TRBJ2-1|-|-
CSAGRGNEQFF
TGCAGCGCTGGGCGGGGAAATGAGCAGTTCTTC
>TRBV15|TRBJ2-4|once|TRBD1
CATSIPGQGGNIQYF
TGTGCCACCAGCATACCGGGACAGGGGGGAAACATTCAGTACTTC
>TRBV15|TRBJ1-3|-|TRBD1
CATSRDLPDRGQDTIYF
TGTGCCACCAGCAGAGATCTTCCTGACAGGGGGCAAGACACCATATATTTT
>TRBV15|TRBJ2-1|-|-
CATRSRVGQVYNEQFF
TGTGCCACCAGAAGCCGGGTGGGGCAAGTATACAATGAGCAGTTCTTC
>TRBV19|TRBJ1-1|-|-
CASSIDFPPGTEAFF
TGTGCCAGTAGTATAGATTTTCCCCCGGGGACTGAAGCTTTCTTT
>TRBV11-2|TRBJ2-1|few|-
CASSLGATSWGNEQFF
TGTGCCAGCAGCTTAGGGGCCACTAGCTGGGGCAATGAGCAGTTCTTC
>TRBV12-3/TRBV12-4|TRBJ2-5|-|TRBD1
CASRDSLQETQYF
TGTGCCAGCCGGGACAGCCTTCAAGAGACCCAGTACTTC
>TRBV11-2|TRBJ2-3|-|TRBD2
CASSQGVAGGTDTQYF
TGTGCCAGCAGCCAAGGAGTAGCGGGGGGTACAGATACGCAGTATTTT
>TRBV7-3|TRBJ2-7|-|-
CASSSNRYSSYEQYF
TGTGCCAGCAGCTCCAATAGATACAGCTCCTACGAGCAGTACTTC
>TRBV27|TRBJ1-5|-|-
CASSFQGQSNQPQHF
TGTGCCAGCAGTTTCCAAGGACAAAGCAATCAGCCCCAGCATTTT
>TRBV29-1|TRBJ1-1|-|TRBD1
CSVEDLEVEGAGTEAFF
TGCAGCGTTGAAGATCTGGAAGTGGAGGGGGCTGGAACTGAAGCTTTCTTT
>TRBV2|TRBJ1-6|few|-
CASRARDSLNSPLHF
TGTGCCAGCAGAGCCCGAGACAGCCTTAATTCACCCCTCCACTTT
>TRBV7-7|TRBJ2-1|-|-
CASSLGQGLYNEQFF
TGTGCTAGCAGCTTAGGGCAGGGGCTTTACAATGAGCAGTTCTTC
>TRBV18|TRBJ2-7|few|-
CASSQGLHPVQYF
TGTGCCAGCTCACAGGGACTCCACCCGGTGCAGTACTTC
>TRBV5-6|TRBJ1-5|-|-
CASSFEGGGNQPQHF
TGTGCCAGCAGCTTCGAGGGTGGCGGCAATCAGCCCCAGCATTTT
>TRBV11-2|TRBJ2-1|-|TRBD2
CASSPTTSGSSNEQFF
TGTGCCAGCAGCCCGACGACTAGCGGGAGTTCCAATGAGCAGTTCTTC
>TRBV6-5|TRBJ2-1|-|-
CASRKMWQNEQFF
TGTGCCAGCAGGAAAATGTGGCAGAATGAGCAGTTCTTC
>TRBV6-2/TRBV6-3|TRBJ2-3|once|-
CASSYLTSRDTQYF
TGTGCCAGCAGTTACTTAACTAGCCGAGATACGCAGTATTTT
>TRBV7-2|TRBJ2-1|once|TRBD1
CASSPGQGSHNEQFF
TGTGCCAGCAGCCCGGGACAGGGGTCCCACAATGAGCAGTTCTTC
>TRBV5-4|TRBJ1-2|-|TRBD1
CASRQGASGNYGYTF
TGTGCCAGCAGACAGGGGGCGTCAGGGAACTATGGCTACACCTTC
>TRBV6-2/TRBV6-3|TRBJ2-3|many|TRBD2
CASSYGRATDTQYF
TGTGCCAGCAGTTACGGGAGGGCCACAGATACGCAGTATTTT
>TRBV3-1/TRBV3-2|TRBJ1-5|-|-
CASSQGPGQPQHF
TGTGCCAGCAGCCAAGGTCCGGGACAGCCCCAGCATTTT
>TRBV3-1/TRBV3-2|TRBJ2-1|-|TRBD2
CASSQEQAGVGNEQFF
TGTGCCAGCAGCCAAGAGCAAGCGGGAGTTGGGAATGAGCAGTTCTTC
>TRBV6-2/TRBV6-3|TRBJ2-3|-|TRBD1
CASSLQGVSDTQYF
TGTGCCAGCAGTTTGCAGGGGGTTTCAGATACGCAGTATTTT